Included here is one T cell receptor beta chain sequence, with context. As yet, its antigen is unknown. Template material for amplifying TCR beta CDR3 regions consisted of RNA transcripts. Using the HTBI primer set, a first-round RT-PCR was run on the TCR CDR3. TCRdb fed the multiplex PCR reads into MiXCR, producing one record per CDR3 protein. This table has around 690,000 distinct CDR3 sequences, around 21% appearing once. V shed 0 bases and J shed 4 bases, with 16 bases lying between them. Germline V gene lookup returns CDR1 LGHDT and CDR2 YNNKEL (reference sequence). This CDR3 has 17 amino acids. The data originate from a study of T cells in Graves' hyperthyroidism and ophthalmopathy. Findings and limits, study-wide: Ophthalmopathy, as predicted by the model, came a median 6.5 months after the prediction.

Patients with ophthalmopathy all had a Clinical Activity Score of at least 3, a NOSPECS grade of at least 4 and duration under 3 months. Exclusion criteria comprised uncontrolled infection, other autoimmune disease, pregnancy or lactation. Thyroid ultrasound, orbital computed tomography, clinical symptoms, and serum thyroxine and TRAb underpinned diagnoses. This clonotype originated in a man aged 25-40 years with Graves' ophthalmopathy. The chain has TRBV3-1 and TRBJ2-1; a possible D gene is TRBD2 (6 bases). The specimen was blood. CDR3 residues: CASSQDSGLAPYNEQFF. The CDR3 DNA follows: TGTGCCAGCAGCCAAGATTCCGGGCTAGCGCCGTACAATGAGCAGTTCTTC.